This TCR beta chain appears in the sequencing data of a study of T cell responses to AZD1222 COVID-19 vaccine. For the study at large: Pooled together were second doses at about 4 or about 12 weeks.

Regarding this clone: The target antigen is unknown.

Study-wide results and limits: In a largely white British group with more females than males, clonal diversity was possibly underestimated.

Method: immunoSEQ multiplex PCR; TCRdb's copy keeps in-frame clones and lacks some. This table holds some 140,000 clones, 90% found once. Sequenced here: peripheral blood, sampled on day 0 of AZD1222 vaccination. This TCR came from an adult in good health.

The CDR3 DNA reads TGTGCCAGCACCCAGGGGTGGGAGACCCAGTACTTC. This gives the protein CASTQGWETQYF. The chain links TRBV28 to TRBJ2-5; tentative D call: TRBD1 (6 bases). Trimming cost V 7 bases and J 5 bases, with 11 bases left between them. Germline V CDR1 and CDR2: MDHEN, SYDVKM. The CDR3 loop spans 12 amino acids.